The clone carrying this T cell receptor beta chain was seen a handful of times. Its antigen is undetermined. This CDR3 contains 16 residues. CDR1 is ENHRY and CDR2 is SYGVKD in the germline V gene. V dropped 0 bases and J dropped 6; count of bases not matched to a gene: 4. This record belongs to a study of T cells after yellow fever vaccination. Study findings and constraints: Once the booster was given, most primary-vaccination clones reappeared, at approximately 97% for CD4 and approximately 88% for CD8. Weaker in magnitude, the secondary response showed a faster peak on day 5 versus 15.

A single record per CDR3 protein comes from TCRdb applying MiXCR to the 5' RACE reads. The table lists around 310,000 distinct CDR3 sequences, about 9.5% of them singletons, with 18% in the top ten. Sequenced here: PBMCs, sampled on the day of the first yellow fever vaccination. The rearrangement links TRBV10-3 to TRBJ2-1; 11 bases map to TRBD1. This sequence originates from a man aged 18 to 29 who received the YFV17D yellow fever vaccine. The CDR3 region has the DNA TGTGCCATCAGTGAGTCAGGACAGGGGGCATCCAATGAGCAGTTCTTC. Residues: CAISESGQGASNEQFF.